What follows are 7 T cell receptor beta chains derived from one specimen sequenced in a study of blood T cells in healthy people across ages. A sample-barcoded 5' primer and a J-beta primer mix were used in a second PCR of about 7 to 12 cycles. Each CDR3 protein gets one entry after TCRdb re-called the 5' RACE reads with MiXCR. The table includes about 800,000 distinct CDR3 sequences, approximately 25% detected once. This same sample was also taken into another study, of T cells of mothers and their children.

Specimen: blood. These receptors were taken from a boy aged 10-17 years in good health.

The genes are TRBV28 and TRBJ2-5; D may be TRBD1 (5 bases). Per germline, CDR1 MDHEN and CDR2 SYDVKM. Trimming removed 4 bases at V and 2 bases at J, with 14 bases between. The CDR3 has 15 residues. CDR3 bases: TGTGCCAGCAGTTCCGGTGGGGCAGCACAAGAGACCCAGTACTTC. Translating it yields CASSSGGAAQETQYF.

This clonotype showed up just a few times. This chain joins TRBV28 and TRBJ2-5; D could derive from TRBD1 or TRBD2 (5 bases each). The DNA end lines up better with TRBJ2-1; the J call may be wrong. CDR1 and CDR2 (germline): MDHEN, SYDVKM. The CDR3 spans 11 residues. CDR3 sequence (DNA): TGTGCCAGCACCTTGGGACGGCGGCAGTTCTTC. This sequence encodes CASTLGRRQFF.

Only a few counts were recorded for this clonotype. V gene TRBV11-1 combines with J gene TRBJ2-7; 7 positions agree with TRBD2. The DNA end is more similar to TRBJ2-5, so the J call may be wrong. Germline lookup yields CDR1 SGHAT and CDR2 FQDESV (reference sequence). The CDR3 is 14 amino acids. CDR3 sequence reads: CASSTPAGKETQYF. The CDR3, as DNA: TGTGCCAGCAGCACACCAGCGGGGAAAGAGACCCAGTACTTC.

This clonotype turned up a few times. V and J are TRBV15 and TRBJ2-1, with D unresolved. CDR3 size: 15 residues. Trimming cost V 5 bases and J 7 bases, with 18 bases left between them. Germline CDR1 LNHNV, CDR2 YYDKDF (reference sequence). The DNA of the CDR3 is TGTGCCACCAGCGTTGGGCGTAGGGATAAAAATGAGCAGTTCTTC. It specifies CATSVGRRDKNEQFF.

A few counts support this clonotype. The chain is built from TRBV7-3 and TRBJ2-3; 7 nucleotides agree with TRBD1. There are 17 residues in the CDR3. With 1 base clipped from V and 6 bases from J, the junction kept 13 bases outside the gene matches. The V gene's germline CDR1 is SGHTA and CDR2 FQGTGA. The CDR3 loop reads CASSLSYRGLGGDTQYF. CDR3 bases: TGTGCCAGCAGCTTAAGTTACAGGGGTCTCGGAGGTGATACGCAGTATTTT.

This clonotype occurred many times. CDR3 sequence reads: CASSSPRGPGKTQYF. The CDR3 nucleotides read TGTGCCAGCAGCTCCCCCCGAGGGCCAGGGAAGACCCAGTACTTC. V is TRBV7-2 and J is TRBJ2-5; perhaps D is TRBD1 or TRBD2 (5 bases each). The CDR3 is made up of 15 amino acids. Trimming pared 4 bases from V and 6 bases from J, leaving 18 bases between. Germline V lookup: CDR1 SGHTA, CDR2 FQGNSA.

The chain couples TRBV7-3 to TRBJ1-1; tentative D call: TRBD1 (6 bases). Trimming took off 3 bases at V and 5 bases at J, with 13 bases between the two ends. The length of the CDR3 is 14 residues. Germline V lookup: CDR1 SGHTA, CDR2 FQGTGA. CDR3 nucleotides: TGTGCCAGCAGCTTCCAGGGGAGGGGGACTGAAGCTTTCTTT. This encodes CASSFQGRGTEAFF.